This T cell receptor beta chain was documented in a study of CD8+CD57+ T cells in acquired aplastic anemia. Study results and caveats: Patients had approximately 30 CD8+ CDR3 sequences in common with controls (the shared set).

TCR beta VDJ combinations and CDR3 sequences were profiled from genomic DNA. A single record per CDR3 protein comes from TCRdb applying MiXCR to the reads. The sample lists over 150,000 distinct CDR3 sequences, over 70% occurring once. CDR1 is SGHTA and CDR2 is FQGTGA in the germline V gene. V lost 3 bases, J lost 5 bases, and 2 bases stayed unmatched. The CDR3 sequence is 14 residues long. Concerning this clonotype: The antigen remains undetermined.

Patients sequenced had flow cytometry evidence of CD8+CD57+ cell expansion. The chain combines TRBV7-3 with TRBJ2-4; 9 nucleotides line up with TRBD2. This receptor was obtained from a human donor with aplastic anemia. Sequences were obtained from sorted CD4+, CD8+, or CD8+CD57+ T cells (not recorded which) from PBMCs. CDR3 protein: CASSLAGGENIQYF. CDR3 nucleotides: TGTGCCAGCAGCTTGGCGGGAGGGGAAAACATTCAGTACTTC.